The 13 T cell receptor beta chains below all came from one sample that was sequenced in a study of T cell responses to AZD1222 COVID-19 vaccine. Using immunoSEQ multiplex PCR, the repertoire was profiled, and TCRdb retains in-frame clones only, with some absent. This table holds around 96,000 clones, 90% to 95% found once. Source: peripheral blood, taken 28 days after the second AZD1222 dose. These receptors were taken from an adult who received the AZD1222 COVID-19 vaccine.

The CDR3 region is CASSSGTSVTDTQYF. The CDR3, as DNA: TGCGCCAGCTCATCCGGGACTAGCGTCACAGATACGCAGTATTTT. The V gene is TRBV5-1, the J gene TRBJ2-3; 10 bases are a match to TRBD2. Germline V gives CDR1 SGHRS, CDR2 YFSETQ. The CDR3 extends over 15 amino acids. With V trimmed by 7 bases and J by 2 bases, 7 bases remained unmatched.

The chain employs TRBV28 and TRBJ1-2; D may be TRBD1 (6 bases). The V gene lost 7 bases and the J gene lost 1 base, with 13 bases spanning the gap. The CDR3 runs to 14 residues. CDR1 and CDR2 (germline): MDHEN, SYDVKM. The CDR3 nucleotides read TGTGCCAGCACCCCCGGGGGCTATAACTATGGCTACACCTTC. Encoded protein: CASTPGGYNYGYTF.

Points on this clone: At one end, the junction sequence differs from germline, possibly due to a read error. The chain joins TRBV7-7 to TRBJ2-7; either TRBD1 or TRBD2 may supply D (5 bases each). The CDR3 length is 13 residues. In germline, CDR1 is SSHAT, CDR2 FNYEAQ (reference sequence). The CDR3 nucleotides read TGTGCTAGCAGCGTGGGACGGAACTACGAGCAGTACTTC. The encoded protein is CASSVGRNYEQYF.

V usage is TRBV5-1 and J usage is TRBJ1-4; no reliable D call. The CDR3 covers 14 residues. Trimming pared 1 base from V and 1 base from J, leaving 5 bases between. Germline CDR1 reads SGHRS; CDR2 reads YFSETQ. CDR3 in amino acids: CASSLTVTNEKLFF. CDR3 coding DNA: TGCGCCAGCAGCTTGACAGTAACTAATGAAAAACTGTTTTTT.

The DNA of the CDR3 is TGTGCCATCAGTGAGTCGATGGCAGGCTCTGGAAACACCATATATTTT. Its protein is CAISESMAGSGNTIYF. The gene calls are TRBV10-3 and TRBJ1-3; no clear D gene. The CDR3 contains 16 residues. Germline loops: CDR1 ENHRY, CDR2 SYGVKD. Trimming removed 0 bases from V and 0 bases from J, with 9 bases in between.

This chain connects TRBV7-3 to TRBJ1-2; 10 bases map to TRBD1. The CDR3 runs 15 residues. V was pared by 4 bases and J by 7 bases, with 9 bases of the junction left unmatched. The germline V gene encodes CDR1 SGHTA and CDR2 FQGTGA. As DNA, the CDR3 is TGTGCCAGCAGCTCAGCGACAGGGGGCGCGGGTGGCTACACCTTC. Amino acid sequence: CASSSATGGAGGYTF.

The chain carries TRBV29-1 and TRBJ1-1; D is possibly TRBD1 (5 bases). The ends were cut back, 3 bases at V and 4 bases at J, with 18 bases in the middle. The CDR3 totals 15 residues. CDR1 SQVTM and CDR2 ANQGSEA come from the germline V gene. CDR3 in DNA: TGCAGCGTTGATTTTCCAGGGATGGGTCGCACTGAAGCTTTCTTT. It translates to CSVDFPGMGRTEAFF.

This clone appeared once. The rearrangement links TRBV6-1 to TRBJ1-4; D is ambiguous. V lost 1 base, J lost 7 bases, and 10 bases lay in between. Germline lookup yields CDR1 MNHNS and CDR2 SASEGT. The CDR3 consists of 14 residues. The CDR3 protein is CASSEDPGREKLFF. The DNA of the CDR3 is TGTGCCAGCAGTGAAGACCCCGGGCGTGAAAAACTGTTTTTT.

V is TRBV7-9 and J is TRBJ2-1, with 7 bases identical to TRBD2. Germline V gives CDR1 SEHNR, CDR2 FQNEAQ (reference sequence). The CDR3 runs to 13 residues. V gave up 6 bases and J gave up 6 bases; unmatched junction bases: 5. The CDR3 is CASSDRLANEQFF. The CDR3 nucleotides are TGTGCCAGCAGTGATAGACTAGCCAATGAGCAGTTCTTC. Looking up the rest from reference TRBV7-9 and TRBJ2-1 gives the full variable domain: DTGVSQNPRHKITKRGQNVTFRCDPISEHNRLYWYRQTLGQGPEFLTYFQNEAQLEKSRLLSDRFSAERPKGSFSTLEIQRTEQGDSAMYLCASSDRLANEQFFGPGTRLTVL.

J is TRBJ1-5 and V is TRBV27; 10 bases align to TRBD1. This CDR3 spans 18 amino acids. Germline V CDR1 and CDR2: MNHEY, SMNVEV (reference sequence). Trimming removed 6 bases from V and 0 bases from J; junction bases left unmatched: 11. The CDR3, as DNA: TGTGCCAGCAGCAGAAGACAGGGGGCGCTCGATAGCAATCAGCCCCAGCATTTT. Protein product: CASSRRQGALDSNQPQHF.

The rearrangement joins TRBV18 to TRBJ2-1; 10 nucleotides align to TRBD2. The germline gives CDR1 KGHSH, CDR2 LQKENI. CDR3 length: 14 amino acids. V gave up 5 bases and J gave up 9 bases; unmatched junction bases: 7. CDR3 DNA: TGTGCCAGCTCAGGGGCTAGCGGGAGTCGTGAGCAGTTCTTC. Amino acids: CASSGASGSREQFF.

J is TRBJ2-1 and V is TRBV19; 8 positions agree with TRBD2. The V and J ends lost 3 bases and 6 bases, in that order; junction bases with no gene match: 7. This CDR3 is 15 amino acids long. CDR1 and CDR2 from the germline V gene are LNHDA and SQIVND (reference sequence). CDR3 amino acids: CASSMAGRAGNEQFF. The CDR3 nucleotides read TGTGCCAGTAGTATGGCCGGGAGGGCCGGCAATGAGCAGTTCTTC.

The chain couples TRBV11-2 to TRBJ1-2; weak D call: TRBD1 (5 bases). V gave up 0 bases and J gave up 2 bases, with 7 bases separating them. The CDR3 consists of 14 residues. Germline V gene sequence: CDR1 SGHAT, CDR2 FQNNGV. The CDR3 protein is CASSLERGNYGYTF. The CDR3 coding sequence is TGTGCCAGCAGCTTAGAACGGGGGAACTATGGCTACACCTTC.